This T cell receptor (beta chain) comes out of a study of cytomegalovirus exposure and HLA in healthy donors. 13 Jbeta primers and 60 Vbeta primers were used for the PCR. TCRdb's copy holds only in-frame clones and misses some; the assay was immunoSEQ multiplex PCR. Here the sample spans some 130,000 clones, roughly 77% being singletons. This CDR3 is built from 15 residues. The germline V gene encodes CDR1 SGHAT and CDR2 FQNNGV. The V segment lost 4 bases and the J segment 4 bases; nucleotides outside the gene matches: 8. The sequencing sample was made of PBMCs. This clonotype was obtained from a man aged 25 to 40 in good health. This chain uses TRBV11-2 with TRBJ2-5; 8 bases match TRBD2. The CDR3 sequence is CASSYPSRGGETQYF. CDR3 sequence (DNA): TGTGCCAGCAGCTACCCGAGCCGGGGGGGAGAGACCCAGTACTTC.